The 28 T cell receptor beta chains presented below share a single source sample, sequenced in a study of T-cell memory formation after mild COVID-19. TCRdb ran MiXCR on the 5' RACE reads and lists one entry per CDR3 protein. This table has hundreds of thousands of distinct CDR3 sequences, over 15% appearing once. Sample: PBMCs or a T cell subset sorted from them (not recorded which). The receptor source for this set is a man aged 18 to 29 who had mild COVID-19 (a few samples of this study predate the infection). Cell type and time point are not known.

In this sample, this clonotype turned up a few times. V usage is TRBV5-1 and J usage is TRBJ1-2; weak D call: TRBD1 (5 bases). This CDR3 contains 16 residues. V was pared by 4 bases and J by 0 bases, with 16 bases between. Germline CDR1 is SGHRS and CDR2 is YFSETQ. The chain's CDR3 is CASSHGGDRTNYGYTF. The CDR3 DNA follows: TGCGCCAGCAGCCATGGGGGGGACCGTACTAACTATGGCTACACCTTC.

J is TRBJ2-3 and V is TRBV12-3 or TRBV12-4, with D perhaps matching TRBD2 (5 bases). Trimming stripped 3 bases from V and 7 bases from J, with 11 bases between. The CDR3 is made up of 13 amino acids. The CDR3: CASSLTGVYTQYF. CDR3 nucleotide sequence: TGTGCCAGCAGTTTGACCGGGGTCTATACGCAGTATTTT.

This chain connects TRBV10-3 to TRBJ1-5; possible D gene TRBD1, 6 bases. In germline, CDR1 is ENHRY, CDR2 SYGVKD. The CDR3 extends over 14 amino acids. The ends were cut back, 2 bases at V and 4 bases at J, with 9 bases in the middle. The CDR3 DNA follows: TGTGCCATCAGTGAGGACAGGAAGAATCAGCCCCAGCATTTT. Its translation: CAISEDRKNQPQHF.

This clonotype was seen a few times. This chain connects TRBV7-9 to TRBJ2-1; possible D gene TRBD1, 6 bases. The CDR3 is 15 residues long. V was trimmed by 1 base and J by 6 bases, leaving 13 bases between them. CDR1 SEHNR and CDR2 FQNEAQ come from the germline V gene (reference sequence). CDR3 loop: CASSLGKQGTNEQFF. DNA of the CDR3: TGTGCCAGCAGCTTAGGGAAACAGGGCACCAATGAGCAGTTCTTC. The full variable domain, rest sourced from reference TRBV7-9 and TRBJ2-1, is DTGVSQNPRHKITKRGQNVTFRCDPISEHNRLYWYRQTLGQGPEFLTYFQNEAQLEKSRLLSDRFSAERPKGSFSTLEIQRTEQGDSAMYLCASSLGKQGTNEQFFGPGTRLTVL.

This clonotype was picked up many times. This chain joins TRBV28 and TRBJ2-7; D not resolved. With 3 bases removed from V and 7 bases from J, the gap between germline ends came to 13 bases. Germline CDR1 MDHEN, CDR2 SYDVKM. This CDR3 is 13 amino acids long. CDR3 residues: CASSLSPSREQYF. The CDR3 DNA reads as TGTGCCAGCAGTTTGTCTCCAAGTAGAGAGCAGTACTTC.

The rearrangement links TRBV27 to TRBJ1-5; D not certain. CDR3 length: 14 residues. V was trimmed by 7 bases and J by 0 bases, leaving 10 bases between them. Germline V gene lookup returns CDR1 MNHEY and CDR2 SMNVEV (reference sequence). The CDR3 DNA reads TGTGCCAGCAACCGGGCGGGTAGCAATCAGCCCCAGCATTTT. It specifies CASNRAGSNQPQHF.

This clonotype occurred a few times. The rearrangement uses TRBV9 and TRBJ2-5; D remains unclear. Per germline, CDR1 SGDLS and CDR2 YYNGEE. Trimming stripped 0 bases from V and 4 bases from J, with 7 bases between. The CDR3 has 13 amino acids. The CDR3 spells CASSVASVETQYF. CDR3 nucleotide sequence: TGTGCCAGCAGCGTAGCTAGTGTAGAGACCCAGTACTTC.

The chain carries TRBV12-3 or TRBV12-4 and TRBJ1-5, with 8 bases fitting TRBD1. The CDR3 extends over 16 amino acids. The J segment lost 0 bases and the V segment lost 4 bases, leaving 5 bases of the junction unmatched. CDR3 DNA: TGTGCCAGCAGTTCTAATCAGGGGGCTAGCAATCAGCCCCAGCATTTT. It specifies CASSSNQGASNQPQHF.

This clonotype has just a few counts. The gene calls are TRBV12-3 or TRBV12-4 and TRBJ1-5; 7 bases align to TRBD1. This CDR3 has 14 amino acids. Trimming removed 6 bases from V and 6 bases from J; junction bases left unmatched: 8. The CDR3 coding sequence is TGTGCCAGCAGAGCCGGGACAGAGGGTCAGCCCCAGCATTTT. This encodes CASRAGTEGQPQHF.

The J gene is TRBJ1-6, the V gene TRBV27; 8 positions agree with TRBD1. CDR3 length equals 17 residues. Trimming cost V 1 base and J 5 bases; bases outside gene matches: 7. CDR1 is MNHEY, CDR2 SMNVEV, per germline (reference sequence). CDR3 protein: CASSLYPGQGDNSPLHF. In DNA, the CDR3 is TGTGCCAGCAGTTTATACCCCGGACAGGGTGATAATTCACCCCTCCACTTT.

This clonotype occurred a few times. The J gene is TRBJ2-1, the V gene TRBV9, with D possibly matching TRBD1 (6 bases). Trimming pared 0 bases from V and 3 bases from J, leaving 10 bases between. Germline V lookup: CDR1 SGDLS, CDR2 YYNGEE. The CDR3 extends over 15 amino acids. CDR3 in amino acids: CASSVAEQGYNEQFF. The CDR3 region has the DNA TGTGCCAGCAGCGTAGCTGAACAGGGCTACAATGAGCAGTTCTTC.

In this sample, this clonotype turned up a few times. The rearrangement uses TRBV5-6 and TRBJ1-2, with 9 bases lining up with TRBD1. The length of the CDR3 is 15 residues. Germline V gene lookup returns CDR1 SGHDT and CDR2 YYEEEE. V dropped 5 bases and J dropped 2; count of bases not matched to a gene: 7. The CDR3 reads CASSRRGQGNYGYTF. CDR3 bases: TGTGCCAGCAGTAGAAGGGGACAGGGAAACTATGGCTACACCTTC. Looking up the rest from reference TRBV5-6 and TRBJ1-2 gives the full variable domain: DAGVTQSPTHLIKTRGQQVTLRCSPKSGHDTVSWYQQALGQGPQFIFQYYEEEERQRGNFPDRFSGHQFPNYSSELNVNALLLGDSALYLCASSRRGQGNYGYTFGSGTRLTVV.

In its sample, this clonotype was seen a few times. The chain couples TRBV3-1 to TRBJ2-7, with 7 bases aligning to TRBD2. CDR3 size: 15 residues. Germline-derived CDR1 and CDR2 are LGHDT and YNNKEL (reference sequence). J was trimmed by 5 bases and V by 4 bases; bases with no gene match: 11. The CDR3 sequence: CASSPRDSGFHEQYV. The CDR3 DNA follows: TGTGCCAGCAGCCCCAGGGATAGCGGGTTCCACGAGCAGTACGTC.

This clonotype was picked up a small number of times. The rearrangement uses TRBV3-1 and TRBJ2-2; a possible D gene is TRBD1 (6 bases). The CDR3 spans 13 residues. Germline loops: CDR1 LGHDT, CDR2 YNNKEL (reference sequence). V was shortened by 2 bases and J by 6 bases, with 7 bases between the two germline ends. CDR3 region: CASSQSGAGELFF. CDR3 coding DNA: TGTGCCAGCAGCCAATCAGGGGCCGGGGAGCTGTTTTTT.

This clonotype was detected ten times or more. This rearrangement joins TRBV7-2 to TRBJ2-3; weak D call: TRBD2 (6 bases). The CDR3 runs 13 residues. V lost 1 base to trimming and J lost 10 bases, with 12 bases between them. Germline-derived CDR1 and CDR2 are SGHTA and FQGNSA. This chain's CDR3 is CASSLDVREAQYF. CDR3 bases: TGTGCCAGCAGCTTAGATGTCAGGGAGGCGCAGTATTTT.

The chain recombines TRBV14 with TRBJ2-2; no clear D. The CDR3 spans 14 residues. Germline V gives CDR1 SGHDN, CDR2 FVKESK. Between the trimmed V and J ends, which lost 0 bases and 6 bases, there was a span of 8 bases. CDR3 bases: TGTGCCAGCAGCCAAGACTGGGCGTCCGGGGAGCTGTTTTTT. Amino acids: CASSQDWASGELFF.

This clonotype was seen only a few times. The chain is built from TRBV5-1 and TRBJ2-7, with 13 bases lining up with TRBD2. The CDR3 length is 15 residues. J was trimmed by 3 bases and V by 2 bases; bases with no gene match: 2. Germline V CDR1 and CDR2: SGHRS, YFSETQ. In DNA, the CDR3 is TGCGCCAGCAGCTTAGGGACTAGCGGGGACTACGAGCAGTACTTC. It yields the protein CASSLGTSGDYEQYF.

This clonotype was seen only a few times. This chain connects TRBV7-9 to TRBJ1-6; 9 positions agree with TRBD1. CDR1 is SEHNR, CDR2 FQNEAQ, per germline (reference sequence). J gave up 8 bases and V 2 bases, and 4 bases lay outside the gene matches. The CDR3 loop spans 15 amino acids. The CDR3 loop reads CASSLRGQGDSPLHF. The CDR3 DNA follows: TGTGCCAGCAGCTTACGGGGACAGGGCGATTCACCCCTCCACTTT.

The chain combines TRBV18 with TRBJ2-5; 9 bases align to TRBD2. Trimming took 6 bases from V and 5 from J; bases not matched to a gene: 4. There are 13 residues in the CDR3. Germline CDR1 is KGHSH and CDR2 is LQKENI. CDR3 nucleotide sequence: TGTGCCAGCTCGGCGGGAGGGGAGGAGACCCAGTACTTC. Its protein product is CASSAGGEETQYF.

The rearrangement links TRBV6-2 or TRBV6-3 to TRBJ1-2; D unresolved. V was pared by 1 base and J by 6 bases, with 9 bases between. CDR3 length: 13 residues. The germline V gene encodes CDR1 MNHEY and CDR2 SVGEGT. CDR3 amino acids: CASSYFSGNGYTF. CDR3 coding DNA: TGTGCCAGCAGTTACTTCTCCGGAAATGGCTACACCTTC.

V gene TRBV11-2 combines with J gene TRBJ2-7; D ambiguous. Germline V gene data show CDR1 as SGHAT and CDR2 as FQNNGV. Trimming removed 3 bases from V and 5 bases from J, with 14 bases in between. The CDR3 totals 14 residues. Here the CDR3 DNA reads TGTGCCAGCAGCTTTCGGCTAGAAGGCCACGAGCAGTACTTC. Encoded protein: CASSFRLEGHEQYF. Full variable domain (remainder filled in from reference TRBV11-2 and TRBJ2-7): EAGVAQSPRYKIIEKRQSVAFWCNPISGHATLYWYQQILGQGPKLLIQFQNNGVVDDSQLPKDRFSAERLKGVDSTLKIQPAKLEDSAVYLCASSFRLEGHEQYFGPGTRLTVT.

This clonotype was seen a few times. V usage is TRBV2 and J usage is TRBJ2-1, with unresolved D. Germline V lookup: CDR1 SNHLY, CDR2 FYNNEI. CDR3 length: 13 amino acids. The germline V and J ends were trimmed by 0 bases and 3 bases, with 3 bases remaining between them. This CDR3 reads CASSEAVYNEQFF. DNA for the CDR3: TGTGCCAGCAGTGAAGCGGTCTACAATGAGCAGTTCTTC. The full variable domain, its missing parts supplied by reference TRBV2 and TRBJ2-1, is EPEVTQTPSHQVTQMGQEVILRCVPISNHLYFYWYRQILGQKVEFLVSFYNNEISEKSEIFDDQFSVERPDGSNFTLKIRSTKLEDSAMYFCASSEAVYNEQFFGPGTRLTVL.

This clonotype was seen at least ten times. The chain links TRBV13 to TRBJ1-1; 7 bases align to TRBD1. Germline CDR1 is PRHDT and CDR2 is FYEKMQ (reference sequence). Trimming cost V 2 bases and J 3 bases; bases outside gene matches: 6. The CDR3 has 15 amino acids. The DNA of the CDR3 is TGTGCCAGCAGCTTATATGACAGGGCGGACACTGAAGCTTTCTTT. Translating it yields CASSLYDRADTEAFF.

The chain joins TRBV7-8 to TRBJ1-1; TRBD1 might be the D (5 bases). Trimming shortened V by 5 bases and J by 4 bases, and 17 bases separated the two germline ends. From germline, CDR1 is SGHVS and CDR2 FQNEAQ. This CDR3 region has 15 residues. CDR3 amino acids: CASSTYFGAGTEAFF. Here the CDR3 DNA reads TGTGCCAGCAGCACCTACTTTGGGGCAGGCACTGAAGCTTTCTTT. Full variable domain (missing parts from reference TRBV7-8 and TRBJ1-1): GAGVSQSPRYKVAKRGQDVALRCDPISGHVSLFWYQQALGQGPEFLTYFQNEAQLDKSGLPSDRFFAERPEGSVSTLKIQRTQQEDSAVYLCASSTYFGAGTEAFFGQGTRLTVV.

The chain is built from TRBV10-3 and TRBJ2-3; perhaps D is TRBD1 or TRBD2 (6 bases each). The V end lost 10 bases, the J end lost 5 bases, and 16 bases lay between the germline ends. The length of the CDR3 is 13 residues. Per germline, CDR1 ENHRY and CDR2 SYGVKD. This CDR3 reads CATGARAEDTQYF. The DNA of the CDR3 is TGTGCCACGGGGGCCAGGGCTGAAGATACGCAGTATTTT.

V usage is TRBV12-3 or TRBV12-4 and J usage is TRBJ2-7, with D perhaps matching TRBD2 (6 bases). CDR3 size: 13 residues. V lost 6 bases to trimming and J lost 4 bases, with 13 bases between them. The CDR3 here is CASRLAGTYEQYF. The CDR3 nucleotides read TGTGCCAGCAGATTGGCAGGGACTTACGAGCAGTACTTC.

As concerns this clonotype: A read error may produce the germline difference seen at one junction end. The V gene is TRBV7-9, the J gene TRBJ2-6, with TRBD1 as a possible D gene (6 bases). There are 21 residues in the CDR3. Germline V gene sequence: CDR1 SEHNR, CDR2 FQNEAQ (reference sequence). CDR3 amino acids: CASSSRRPPGHQPTGATVLTF. The CDR3 DNA sequence: TGTGCCAGCAGCTCCCGCCGGCCTCCGGGACACCAACCAACTGGGGCCACCGTCCTGACTTTC.

The CDR3 reads CASSPSAGKGNIQYF. CDR3 coding DNA: TGCGCCAGCAGCCCATCGGCAGGGAAGGGGAACATTCAGTACTTC. The V and J genes are TRBV4-3 and TRBJ2-4, with D tentatively TRBD1 (5 bases). The CDR3 covers 15 residues. V was trimmed by 4 bases and J by 7 bases, leaving 17 bases between them. Germline loops: CDR1 LGHNA, CDR2 YSLEER.